Listed here is a single T cell receptor (beta chain). Germline CDR1 and CDR2: WSHSY and SAAADI. The trim removed 4 bases at V and 10 bases at J, leaving 9 bases unmatched. This CDR3 is 13 amino acids long. This sample stems from a study of blood T cell repertoires in COVID-19. Study details: The United States, Italy and Spain were the sources of the acute and convalescent COVID-19 samples. PBMCs, B-cell-depleted T cells, or T cells were the source of the cDNA or gDNA that made up the material.

Methods used by the authors: Quantification of nucleated cells was approximated via reference gene primer amplification. Data came from immunoSEQ multiplex PCR; TCRdb stores just in-frame clones and leaves some out. That table gives V, J and clone size, and the DNA gave D and trimming. This sample has about 250,000 clones; more than 75% occur once, and the top ten carry about 5.4%. Seattle patients were enrolled while actively infected and followed longitudinally. The sample was peripheral blood. The clonotype was recovered from a woman of 80 years or more with COVID-19, enrolled during active disease. J is TRBJ1-1 and V is TRBV10-2; 7 bases fit TRBD1. The CDR3 loop is CASSAIQGLVAFF. CDR3 nucleotide sequence: TGCGCCAGCAGTGCGATACAGGGGCTAGTAGCTTTCTTT.